Given below is one T cell receptor (beta chain) in context. This sample is part of a study of T cells in pancreatic ductal adenocarcinoma. The CDR3 is made up of 10 amino acids. Trimming removed 6 bases from V and 4 bases from J, with 4 bases in between. Germline values: CDR1 MDHEN, CDR2 SYDVKM. Surgery without prior neoadjuvant therapy was the treatment of the selected pancreatic ductal adenocarcinoma patients. Measured with immunoSEQ multiplex PCR; TCRdb has only the in-frame clones, and not every one. The data contain roughly 10,000 clones, about 64% of them singletons. The V call is TRBV28, the J call TRBJ2-7; D is unclear. The sequenced sample was pancreatic tumor tissue. The sequence was obtained from a human donor with pancreatic ductal adenocarcinoma. DNA of the CDR3: TGTGCCAGCAGCCTTTACGAGCAGTACTTC. Its protein is CASSLYEQYF.